This T cell receptor beta chain came from a study of T-cell memory formation after mild COVID-19. TCRdb re-called the 5' RACE reads through MiXCR, storing one row per CDR3 protein. The table has 200,000 or so distinct CDR3 sequences, approximately 20% seen once. The CDR3 spans 15 residues. Looked up from germline, CDR1 is SGHKS and CDR2 is YYEKEE (reference sequence). Trimming cost V 0 bases and J 3 bases; bases outside gene matches: 3. Sequences were obtained from PBMCs or a T cell subset sorted from them (not recorded which). The sequence was collected from an adult woman who had mild COVID-19 (a few samples of this study predate the infection). Cell type and time point are not known. The gene calls are TRBV5-5 and TRBJ2-1, with 7 bases identical to TRBD2. CDR3 protein: CASSLGLAVYNEQFF. The CDR3 DNA reads as TGTGCCAGCAGCTTGGGCCTAGCGGTCTACAATGAGCAGTTCTTC.